This T cell receptor (beta chain) was captured in a study of cytomegalovirus exposure and HLA in healthy donors. PCR primers comprised 60 Vbeta and 13 Jbeta primers. Assay used: immunoSEQ multiplex PCR; TCRdb lists only in-frame clones, some missing. The data hold around 260,000 clones, with 75% to 90% observed a single time. V was clipped by 5 bases and J by 5 bases, with 24 bases between them. Germline CDR1 and CDR2: MNHEY and SMNVEV (reference sequence). CDR3 length equals 17 residues. The V call is TRBV27, the J call TRBJ1-1, with D uncertain. The sample consisted of PBMCs. The TCR originated in a girl aged 2-15 years in good health and CMV-seronegative. The CDR3 loop is CASSPYEGVYWGTEAFF. The CDR3 DNA follows: TGTGCCAGCAGTCCCTACGAGGGAGTCTATTGGGGAACTGAAGCTTTCTTT.